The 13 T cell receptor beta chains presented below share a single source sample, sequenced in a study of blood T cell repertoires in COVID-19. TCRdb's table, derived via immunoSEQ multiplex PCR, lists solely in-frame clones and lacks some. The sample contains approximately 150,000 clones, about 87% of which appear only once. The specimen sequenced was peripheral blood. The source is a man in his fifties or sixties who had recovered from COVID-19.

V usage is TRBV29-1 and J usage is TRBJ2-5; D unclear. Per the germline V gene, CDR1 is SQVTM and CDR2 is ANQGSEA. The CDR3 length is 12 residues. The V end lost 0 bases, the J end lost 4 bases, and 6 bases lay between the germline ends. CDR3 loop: CSVEDPLETQYF. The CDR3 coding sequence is TGCAGCGTTGAAGATCCATTAGAGACCCAGTACTTC.

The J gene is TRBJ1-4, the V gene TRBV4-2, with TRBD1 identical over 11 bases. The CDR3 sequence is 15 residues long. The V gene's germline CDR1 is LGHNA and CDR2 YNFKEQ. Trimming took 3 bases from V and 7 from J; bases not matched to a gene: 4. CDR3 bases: TGTGCCAGCAGCCAGCCGGGACAGGGGGGTGAAAAACTGTTTTTT. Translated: CASSQPGQGGEKLFF.

In nucleotides, the CDR3 is TGTGCCAGCAGCTTGGTAGGGGGGGAAGGATCCTATGGCTACACCTTC. Translation: CASSLVGGEGSYGYTF. This chain connects TRBV5-8 to TRBJ1-2, with D perhaps TRBD1 (6 bases). CDR1 is SGHTS, CDR2 YDEGEE, per germline. This CDR3 is built from 16 residues. The germline V and J ends were trimmed by 0 bases and 4 bases, with 16 bases remaining between them.

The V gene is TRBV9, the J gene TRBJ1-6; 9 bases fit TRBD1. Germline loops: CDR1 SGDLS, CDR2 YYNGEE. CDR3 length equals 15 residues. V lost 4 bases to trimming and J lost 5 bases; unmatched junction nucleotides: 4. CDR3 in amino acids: CASSLRTGDNSPLHF. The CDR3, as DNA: TGTGCCAGCAGCTTACGGACAGGGGATAATTCACCCCTCCACTTT.

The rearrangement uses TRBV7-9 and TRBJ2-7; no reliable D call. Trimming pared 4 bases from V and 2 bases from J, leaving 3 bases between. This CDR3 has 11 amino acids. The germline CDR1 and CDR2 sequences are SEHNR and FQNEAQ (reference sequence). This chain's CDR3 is CASSSTYEQYF. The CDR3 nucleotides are TGTGCCAGCAGCTCCACCTACGAGCAGTACTTC.

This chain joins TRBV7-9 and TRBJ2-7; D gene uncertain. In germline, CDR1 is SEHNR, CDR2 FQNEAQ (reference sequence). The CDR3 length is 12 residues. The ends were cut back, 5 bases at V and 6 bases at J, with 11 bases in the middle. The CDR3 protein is CASSLSRVEQYF. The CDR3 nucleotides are TGTGCCAGCAGCCTCTCACGGGTCGAGCAGTACTTC.

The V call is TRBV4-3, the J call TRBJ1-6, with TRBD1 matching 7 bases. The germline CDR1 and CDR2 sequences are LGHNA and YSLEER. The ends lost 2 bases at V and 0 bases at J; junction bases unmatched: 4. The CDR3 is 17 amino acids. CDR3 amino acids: CASSQQTGSSYNSPLHF. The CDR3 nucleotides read TGCGCCAGCAGCCAACAGACAGGGAGCTCCTATAATTCACCCCTCCACTTT.

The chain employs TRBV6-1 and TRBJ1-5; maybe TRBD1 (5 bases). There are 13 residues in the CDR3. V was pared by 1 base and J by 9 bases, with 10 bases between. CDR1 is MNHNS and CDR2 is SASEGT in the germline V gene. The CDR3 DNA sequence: TGTGCCAGCAGTGAAGTGGGGCTTACGCCCCAGCATTTT. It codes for CASSEVGLTPQHF.

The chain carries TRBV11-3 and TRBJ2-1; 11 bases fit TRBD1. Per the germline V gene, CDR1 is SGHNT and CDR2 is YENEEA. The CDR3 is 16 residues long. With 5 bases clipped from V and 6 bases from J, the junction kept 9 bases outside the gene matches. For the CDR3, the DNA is TGTGCCAGCAGCGGGGGCGGGACAGGGGGTTTCAATGAGCAGTTCTTC. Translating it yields CASSGGGTGGFNEQFF.

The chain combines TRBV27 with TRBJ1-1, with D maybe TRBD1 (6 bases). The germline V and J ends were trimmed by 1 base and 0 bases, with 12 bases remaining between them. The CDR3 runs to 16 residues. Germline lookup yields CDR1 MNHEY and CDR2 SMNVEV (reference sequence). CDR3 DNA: TGTGCCAGCAGTTTATGGCCAGGGGCCTTGAACACTGAAGCTTTCTTT. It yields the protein CASSLWPGALNTEAFF.

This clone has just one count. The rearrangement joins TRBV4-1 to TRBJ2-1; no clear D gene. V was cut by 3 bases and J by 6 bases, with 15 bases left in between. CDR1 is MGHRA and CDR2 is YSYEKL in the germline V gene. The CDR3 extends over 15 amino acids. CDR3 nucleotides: TGCGCCAGCAGCCACAGAGTCTCAGGTACCAATGAGCAGTTCTTC. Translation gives CASSHRVSGTNEQFF.

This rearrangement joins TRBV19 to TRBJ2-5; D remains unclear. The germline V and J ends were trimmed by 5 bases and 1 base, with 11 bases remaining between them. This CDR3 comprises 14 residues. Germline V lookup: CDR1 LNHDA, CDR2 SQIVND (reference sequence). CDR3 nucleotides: TGTGCCAGTAGTGAAACCTATTCCCAAGAGACCCAGTACTTC. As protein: CASSETYSQETQYF.

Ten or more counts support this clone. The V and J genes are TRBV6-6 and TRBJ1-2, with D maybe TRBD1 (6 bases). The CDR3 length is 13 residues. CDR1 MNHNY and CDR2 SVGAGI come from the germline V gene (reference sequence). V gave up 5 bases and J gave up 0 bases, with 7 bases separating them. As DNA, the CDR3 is TGTGCCAGCAGTCGGACAGCTAACTATGGCTACACCTTC. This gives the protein CASSRTANYGYTF.